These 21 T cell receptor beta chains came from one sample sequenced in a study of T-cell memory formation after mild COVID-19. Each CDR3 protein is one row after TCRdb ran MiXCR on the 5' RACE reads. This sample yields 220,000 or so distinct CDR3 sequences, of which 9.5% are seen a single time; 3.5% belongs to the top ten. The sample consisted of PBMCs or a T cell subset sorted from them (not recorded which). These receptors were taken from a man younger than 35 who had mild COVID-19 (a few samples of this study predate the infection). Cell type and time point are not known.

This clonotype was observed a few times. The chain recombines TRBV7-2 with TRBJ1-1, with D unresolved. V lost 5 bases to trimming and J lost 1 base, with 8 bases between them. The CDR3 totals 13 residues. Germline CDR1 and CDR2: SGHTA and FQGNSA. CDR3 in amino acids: CASSTTRNTEAFF. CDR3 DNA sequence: TGTGCCAGCAGCACAACAAGGAACACTGAAGCTTTCTTT.

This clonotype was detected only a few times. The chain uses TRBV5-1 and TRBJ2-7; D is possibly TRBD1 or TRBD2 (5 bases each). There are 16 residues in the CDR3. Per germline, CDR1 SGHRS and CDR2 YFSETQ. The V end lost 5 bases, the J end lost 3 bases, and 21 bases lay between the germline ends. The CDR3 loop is CASSQGPTGRDYEQYF. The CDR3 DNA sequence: TGCGCCAGCAGTCAGGGCCCCACGGGGCGAGACTACGAGCAGTACTTC.

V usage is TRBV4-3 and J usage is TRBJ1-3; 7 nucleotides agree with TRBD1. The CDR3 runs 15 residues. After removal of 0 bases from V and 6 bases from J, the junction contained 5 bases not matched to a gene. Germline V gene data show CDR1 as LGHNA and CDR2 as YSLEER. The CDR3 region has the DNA TGCGCCAGCAGCCAAGACCACAGGGGTACAAACACCATATATTTT. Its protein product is CASSQDHRGTNTIYF.

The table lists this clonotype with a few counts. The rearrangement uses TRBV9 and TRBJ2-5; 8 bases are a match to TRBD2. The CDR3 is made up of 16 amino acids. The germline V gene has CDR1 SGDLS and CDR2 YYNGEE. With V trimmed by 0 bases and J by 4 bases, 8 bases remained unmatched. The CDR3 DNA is TGTGCCAGCAGCGTAGGAAGGCGGAGCGGGGGAGAGACCCAGTACTTC. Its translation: CASSVGRRSGGETQYF.

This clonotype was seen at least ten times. The chain's CDR3 is CSARGQGGNSPLHF. CDR3 DNA: TGCAGTGCAAGGGGACAGGGTGGAAATTCACCCCTCCACTTT. The genes are TRBV20-1 and TRBJ1-6; 9 bases align to TRBD1. CDR3 length: 14 residues. The V gene end was trimmed by 6 bases and the J gene end by 7 bases; junction bases not matched to a gene: 7. Germline V lookup: CDR1 DFQATT, CDR2 SNEGSKA (reference sequence).

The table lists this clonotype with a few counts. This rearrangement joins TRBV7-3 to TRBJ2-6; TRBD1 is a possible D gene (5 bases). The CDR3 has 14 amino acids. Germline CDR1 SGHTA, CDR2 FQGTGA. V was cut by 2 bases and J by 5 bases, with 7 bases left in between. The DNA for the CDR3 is TGTGCCAGCAGCTTAGGGGCGCGGGCCAACGTCCTGACTTTC. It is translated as CASSLGARANVLTF. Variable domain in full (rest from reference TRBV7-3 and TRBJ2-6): GAGVSQTPSNKVTEKGKYVELRCDPISGHTALYWYRQSLGQGPEFLIYFQGTGAADDSGLPNDRFFAVRPEGSVSTLKIQRTERGDSAVYLCASSLGARANVLTFGAGSRLTVL.

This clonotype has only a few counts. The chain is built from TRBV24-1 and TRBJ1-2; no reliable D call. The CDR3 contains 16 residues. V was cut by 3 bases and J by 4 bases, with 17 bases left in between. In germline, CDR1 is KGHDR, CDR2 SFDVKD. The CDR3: CATSDTNSSPVYGYTF. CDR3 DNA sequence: TGTGCCACCAGTGATACCAACAGCAGCCCTGTCTATGGCTACACCTTC.

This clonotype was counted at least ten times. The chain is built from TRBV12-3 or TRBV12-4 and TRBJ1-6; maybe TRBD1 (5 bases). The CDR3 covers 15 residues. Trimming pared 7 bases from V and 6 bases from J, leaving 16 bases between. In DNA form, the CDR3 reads TGTGCCAGCAAACGCAGGGAAGTGTTTAATTCACCCCTCCACTTT. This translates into CASKRREVFNSPLHF.

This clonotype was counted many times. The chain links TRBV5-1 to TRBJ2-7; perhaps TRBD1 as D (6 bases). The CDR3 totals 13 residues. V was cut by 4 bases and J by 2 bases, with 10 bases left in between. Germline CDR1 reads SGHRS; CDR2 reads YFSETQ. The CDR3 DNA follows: TGCGCCAGCAGCACGACAGGCGCCTACGAGCAGTACTTC. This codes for CASSTTGAYEQYF.

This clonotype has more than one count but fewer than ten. The CDR3 DNA follows: TGTGCCAGCAGGAGCGGGGGCACGCTTATATACGAGCAGTACTTC. It yields the protein CASRSGGTLIYEQYF. The V call is TRBV6-5, the J call TRBJ2-7; 8 bases fit TRBD2. Germline V gives CDR1 MNHEY, CDR2 SVGAGI. CDR3 size: 15 residues. The V segment lost 6 bases and the J segment 4 bases; nucleotides outside the gene matches: 11.

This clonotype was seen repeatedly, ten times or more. The CDR3 DNA is TGTGCCATCAGCAAACTAGCGGGGGGCTCCTACAATGAGCAGTTCTTC. This codes for CAISKLAGGSYNEQFF. This rearrangement joins TRBV10-3 to TRBJ2-1; TRBD2 matches 12 bases. In germline, CDR1 is ENHRY, CDR2 SYGVKD. The V segment lost 6 bases and the J segment 0 bases; nucleotides outside the gene matches: 3. This CDR3 has 16 residues.

The CDR3 DNA is TGTGCCAGCAGCCTCCAGGGGGTCTTCCGGACCCAGTACTTC. Encoded protein: CASSLQGVFRTQYF. This rearrangement joins TRBV11-2 to TRBJ2-5; TRBD1 aligns across 7 bases. Germline CDR1 and CDR2: SGHAT and FQNNGV. The CDR3 is made up of 14 amino acids. V was pared by 5 bases and J by 7 bases, with 10 bases of the junction left unmatched.

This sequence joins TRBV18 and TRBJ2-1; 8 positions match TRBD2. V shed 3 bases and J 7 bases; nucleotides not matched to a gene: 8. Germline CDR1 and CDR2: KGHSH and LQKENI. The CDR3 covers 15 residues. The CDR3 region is CASSPLAGATNEQFF. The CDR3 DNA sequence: TGTGCCAGCTCACCCCTAGCGGGTGCGACTAATGAGCAGTTCTTC.

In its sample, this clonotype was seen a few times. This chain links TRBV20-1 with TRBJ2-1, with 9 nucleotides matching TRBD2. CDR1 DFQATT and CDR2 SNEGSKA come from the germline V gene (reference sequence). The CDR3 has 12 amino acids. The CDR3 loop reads CSSSTSGNEQFF. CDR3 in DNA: TGCAGCTCCTCGACTAGCGGTAATGAGCAGTTCTTC.

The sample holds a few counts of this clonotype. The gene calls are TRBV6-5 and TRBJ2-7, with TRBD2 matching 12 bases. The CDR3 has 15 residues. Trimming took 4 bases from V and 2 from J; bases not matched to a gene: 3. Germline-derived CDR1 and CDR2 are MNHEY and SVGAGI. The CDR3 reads CASSSWTSGTYEQYF. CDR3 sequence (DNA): TGTGCCAGCAGTTCCTGGACTAGCGGGACCTACGAGCAGTACTTC.

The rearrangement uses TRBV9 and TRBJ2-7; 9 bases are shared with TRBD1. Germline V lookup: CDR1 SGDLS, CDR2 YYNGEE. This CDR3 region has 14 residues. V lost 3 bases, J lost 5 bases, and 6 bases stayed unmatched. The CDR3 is CASSGGQGSNEQYF. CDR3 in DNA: TGTGCCAGCAGCGGGGGACAGGGAAGCAACGAGCAGTACTTC. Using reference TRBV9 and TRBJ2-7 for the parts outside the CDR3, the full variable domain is DSGVTQTPKHLITATGQRVTLRCSPRSGDLSVYWYQQSLDQGLQFLIQYYNGEERAKGNILERFSAQQFPDLHSELNLSSLELGDSALYFCASSGGQGSNEQYFGPGTRLTVT.

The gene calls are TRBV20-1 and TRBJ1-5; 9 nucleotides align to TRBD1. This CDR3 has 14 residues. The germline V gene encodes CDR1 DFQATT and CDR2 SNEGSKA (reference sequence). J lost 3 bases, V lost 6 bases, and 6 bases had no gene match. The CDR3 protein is CSAWTGEDNQPQHF. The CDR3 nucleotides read TGCAGTGCCTGGACAGGGGAGGACAATCAGCCCCAGCATTTT.

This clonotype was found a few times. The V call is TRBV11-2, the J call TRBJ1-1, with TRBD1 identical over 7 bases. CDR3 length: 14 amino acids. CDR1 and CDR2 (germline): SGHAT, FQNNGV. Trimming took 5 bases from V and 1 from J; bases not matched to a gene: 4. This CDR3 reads CASSNRGGNTEAFF. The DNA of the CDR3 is TGTGCCAGCAGCAACAGGGGAGGGAACACTGAAGCTTTCTTT. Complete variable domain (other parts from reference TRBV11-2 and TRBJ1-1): EAGVAQSPRYKIIEKRQSVAFWCNPISGHATLYWYQQILGQGPKLLIQFQNNGVVDDSQLPKDRFSAERLKGVDSTLKIQPAKLEDSAVYLCASSNRGGNTEAFFGQGTRLTVV.

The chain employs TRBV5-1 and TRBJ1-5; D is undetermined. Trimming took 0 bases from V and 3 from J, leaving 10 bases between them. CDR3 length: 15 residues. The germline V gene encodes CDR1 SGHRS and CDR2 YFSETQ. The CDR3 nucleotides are TGCGCCAGCAGCTTGGTGTCAGACCCCAATCAGCCCCAGCATTTT. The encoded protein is CASSLVSDPNQPQHF.

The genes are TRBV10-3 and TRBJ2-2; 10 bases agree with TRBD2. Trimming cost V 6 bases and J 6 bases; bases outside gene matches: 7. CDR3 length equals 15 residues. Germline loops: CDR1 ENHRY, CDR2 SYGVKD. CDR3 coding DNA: TGTGCCATCAGGGGAGCGGGGGGGCCGGCCGGGGAGCTGTTTTTT. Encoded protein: CAIRGAGGPAGELFF.

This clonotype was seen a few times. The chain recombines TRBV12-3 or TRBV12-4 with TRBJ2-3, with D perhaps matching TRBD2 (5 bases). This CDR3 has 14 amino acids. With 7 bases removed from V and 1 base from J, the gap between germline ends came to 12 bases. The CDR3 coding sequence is TGTGCCAGCAAATTAACTAGGGGCACAGATACGCAGTATTTT. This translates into CASKLTRGTDTQYF.